These T cell receptor beta chains were read from a single sample in a study of blood T cell repertoires in COVID-19. Only in-frame clones appear in the TCRdb table, and some are missing; sequencing was by immunoSEQ multiplex PCR. The repertoire holds about 110,000 clones, with roughly 80% as singletons. The sequenced sample consisted of peripheral blood. All receptors come from a woman aged 55-69 years with acute or convalescent COVID-19. Each CDR3 is given without its conserved first and last residue. Each record gives: J gene, V gene, CDR3 protein.

J gene: TRBJ2-5
V gene: TRBV18
CDR3 protein: ASSQIGQGQGTQY

J gene: TRBJ2-2
V gene: TRBV11-2
CDR3 protein: ASSFARRTGELF

J gene: TRBJ1-1
V gene: TRBV7-8
CDR3 protein: ASSLWANTEAF

J gene: TRBJ1-6
V gene: TRBV28
CDR3 protein: ASSFPDRANSPLH

J gene: TRBJ1-1
V gene: TRBV18
CDR3 protein: ASSRETEAF

J gene: TRBJ2-7
V gene: TRBV24-1
CDR3 protein: ATSAPGSTYEQY

J gene: TRBJ1-2
V gene: TRBV19
CDR3 protein: ASSIRQGADGYT

J gene: TRBJ1-4
V gene: TRBV9
CDR3 protein: ASSDRADYYEKLF

J gene: TRBJ1-1
V gene: TRBV7-3
CDR3 protein: ASSPGQTNEAF

J gene: TRBJ1-1
V gene: TRBV28
CDR3 protein: ASHPGTKKAF

J gene: TRBJ2-7
V gene: TRBV6-2/TRBV6-3
CDR3 protein: ASSGRQEQY

J gene: TRBJ2-3
V gene: TRBV21-1
CDR3 protein: ASKERHSDTQY

J gene: TRBJ2-3
V gene: TRBV7-3
CDR3 protein: ASSQGGLAGDTQY

J gene: TRBJ1-2
V gene: TRBV28
CDR3 protein: ASSFNPGDGYT

J gene: TRBJ1-5
V gene: TRBV21-1
CDR3 protein: ASSSRRGVRPQH

J gene: TRBJ1-5
V gene: TRBV19
CDR3 protein: ASSIDRGSGQPQH

J gene: TRBJ2-3
V gene: TRBV10-1
CDR3 protein: ASSDQRGGTDTQY

J gene: TRBJ2-2
V gene: TRBV19
CDR3 protein: ASNQIAGGLGELF

J gene: TRBJ2-5
V gene: TRBV6-6
CDR3 protein: ASSYGGQGETQY

J gene: TRBJ1-2
V gene: TRBV10-1
CDR3 protein: AISGQANYGYT

J gene: TRBJ2-3
V gene: TRBV4-3
CDR3 protein: ASSPQPPSSGTDTQY

J gene: TRBJ2-5
V gene: TRBV19
CDR3 protein: ASSIQGRVGETQY

J gene: TRBJ2-6
V gene: TRBV18
CDR3 protein: ASSPPPVGANVLT

J gene: TRBJ2-1
V gene: TRBV28
CDR3 protein: ASSWGLAGANGEQF

J gene: TRBJ2-7
V gene: TRBV5-1
CDR3 protein: ASSVAMSDRYEQY

J gene: TRBJ2-5
V gene: TRBV6-2/TRBV6-3
CDR3 protein: ASSSAGTIQETQY

J gene: TRBJ2-7
V gene: TRBV10-1
CDR3 protein: ASSGAAEVSYEQY

J gene: TRBJ1-1
V gene: TRBV5-1
CDR3 protein: ASSLRGSTEAF